This T cell receptor (beta chain) was recorded in a study of identical twins. Study-level results: Models underestimated out-of-frame TCR alpha sharing in monozygotic twins. Abundant cord blood beta clonotypes carried fewer insertions; memory repertoires showed none.

Healthy Caucasian donors formed the entire cohort. MiXCR, run by TCRdb on the 5' RACE reads, gives a single entry per CDR3 protein. The data show under 400,000 distinct CDR3 sequences, roughly 10% seen once. As regards this clonotype: The antigen is undetermined.

The CDR3 has 17 amino acids. V gave up 5 bases and J gave up 6 bases; unmatched junction bases: 12. Germline assignment: CDR1 LNHDA and CDR2 SQIVND (reference sequence). The receptor's source is a woman aged 50 to 65 in good health. The specimen sequenced was naive T cells sorted from blood. The V gene is TRBV19, the J gene TRBJ2-4, with TRBD2 identical over 11 bases. In nucleotides, the CDR3 is TGTGCCAGTAGTGTGGGTCTAGCGGGAGGATCAGGAAACATTCAGTACTTC. This gives the protein CASSVGLAGGSGNIQYF.